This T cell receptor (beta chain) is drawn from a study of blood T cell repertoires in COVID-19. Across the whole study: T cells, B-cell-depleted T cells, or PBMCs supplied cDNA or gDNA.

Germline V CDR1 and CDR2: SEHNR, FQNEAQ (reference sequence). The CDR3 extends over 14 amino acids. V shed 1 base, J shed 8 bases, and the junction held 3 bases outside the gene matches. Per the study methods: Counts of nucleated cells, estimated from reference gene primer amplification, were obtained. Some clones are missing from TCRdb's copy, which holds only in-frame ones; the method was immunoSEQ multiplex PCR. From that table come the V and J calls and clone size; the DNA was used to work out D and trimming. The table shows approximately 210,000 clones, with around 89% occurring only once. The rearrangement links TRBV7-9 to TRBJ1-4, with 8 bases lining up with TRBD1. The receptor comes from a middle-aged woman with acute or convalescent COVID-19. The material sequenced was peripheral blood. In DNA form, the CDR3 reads TGTGCCAGCAGCTTAGGACAGGGGCCCGAAAAACTGTTTTTT. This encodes CASSLGQGPEKLFF.